Reported below is one T cell receptor beta chain. J gave up 4 bases and V 3 bases, and 11 bases lay outside the gene matches. Germline assignment: CDR1 SGHTA and CDR2 FQGNSA. The CDR3 is made up of 17 amino acids. This record belongs to a study of T cell changes during pregnancy in multiple sclerosis. The repertoire was sequenced with immunoSEQ multiplex PCR; TCRdb's copy has only in-frame clones and lacks some. The sample shows fewer than 140,000 clones, 80% to 95% of them seen only once. The TCR comes from a female donor with multiple sclerosis, enrolled in a pregnancy study. The V and J genes are TRBV7-2 and TRBJ2-1, with 8 bases that match TRBD1. The sample consisted of peripheral blood, taken after pregnancy. CDR3 bases: TGTGCCAGCAGCTTGGACAGGGTTAGCCACTCGTACAATGAGCAGTTCTTC. Its protein is CASSLDRVSHSYNEQFF.